What follows are 4 T cell receptor beta chains derived from one specimen sequenced in a study of blood T cell repertoires in COVID-19. The table came from immunoSEQ multiplex PCR; TCRdb's copy has only in-frame clones and leaves some out. The table has some 200,000 clones, around four fifths seen once. The sample consisted of peripheral blood. The receptor source for this set is a woman of 80 years or more with active or convalescent COVID-19.

The chain carries TRBV6-5 and TRBJ1-5, with D possibly matching TRBD1 (6 bases). CDR3 length equals 15 residues. Deletions cut 6 bases from V and 2 bases from J, with 14 bases between. Germline loops: CDR1 MNHEY, CDR2 SVGAGI. As DNA, the CDR3 is TGTGCCAGCAGGTCAGGGGTATACGGCAATCAGCCCCAGCATTTT. Residues: CASRSGVYGNQPQHF.

The chain combines TRBV12-2 with TRBJ2-1; the DNA was not compared with TRBD2, the D call given in the table. TRBV12-2 is a pseudogene. The CDR3 has 19 amino acids. The CDR3 nucleotides are TGTGCAAGTCGCTCGAGACTAGCGGGAGATAGGGTGTACTACAATGAGCAGTTCTTC. As protein: CASRSRLAGDRVYYNEQFF.

This chain uses TRBV10-3 with TRBJ2-3; 7 bases are a match to TRBD2. Germline V gene lookup returns CDR1 ENHRY and CDR2 SYGVKD. This CDR3 is 15 amino acids long. The J segment lost 3 bases and the V segment lost 3 bases, leaving 6 bases of the junction unmatched. CDR3 protein: CAISDSGGLTDTQYF. CDR3 sequence (DNA): TGTGCCATCAGTGATTCGGGGGGTTTAACAGATACGCAGTATTTT.

This rearrangement joins TRBV28 to TRBJ2-3; D gene uncertain. Between the trimmed V and J ends, which lost 3 bases and 5 bases, there was a span of 18 bases. The CDR3 loop spans 16 amino acids. Germline lookup yields CDR1 MDHEN and CDR2 SYDVKM. In DNA, the CDR3 is TGTGCCAGCAGTTTTCGAGCGAGACGAGTGGGAGATACGCAGTATTTT. Its protein is CASSFRARRVGDTQYF.